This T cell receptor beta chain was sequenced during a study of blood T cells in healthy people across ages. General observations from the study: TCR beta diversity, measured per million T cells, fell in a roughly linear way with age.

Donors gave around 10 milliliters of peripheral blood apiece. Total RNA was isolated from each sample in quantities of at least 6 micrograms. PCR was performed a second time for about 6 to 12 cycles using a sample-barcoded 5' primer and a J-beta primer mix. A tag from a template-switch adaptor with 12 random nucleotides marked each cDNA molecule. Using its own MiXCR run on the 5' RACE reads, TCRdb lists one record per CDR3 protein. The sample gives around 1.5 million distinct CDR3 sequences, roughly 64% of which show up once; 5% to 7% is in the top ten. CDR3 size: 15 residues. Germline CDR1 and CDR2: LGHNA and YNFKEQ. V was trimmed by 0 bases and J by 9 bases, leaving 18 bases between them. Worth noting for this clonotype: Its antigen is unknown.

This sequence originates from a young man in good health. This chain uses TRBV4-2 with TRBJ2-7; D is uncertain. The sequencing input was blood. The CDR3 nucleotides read TGTGCCAGCAGCCAAGACAGGAACCGGGCCTCGGGGCAGTACTTC. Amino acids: CASSQDRNRASGQYF.